The 24 T cell receptor beta chains given below trace back to one sample, sequenced in a study of blood T cell repertoires in COVID-19. Only in-frame clones appear in the TCRdb table, and some are missing; sequencing was by immunoSEQ multiplex PCR. The sample lists about 86,000 clones; about 90% were seen once. The sample comprised peripheral blood. These receptors were collected from a human donor in a cohort sampled during active COVID-19.

The chain links TRBV27 to TRBJ2-7, with D tentatively TRBD1 (5 bases). V dropped 4 bases and J dropped 0 bases, with 13 bases sitting between them. The CDR3 is 15 amino acids. Germline V gives CDR1 MNHEY, CDR2 SMNVEV (reference sequence). CDR3 nucleotides: TGTGCCAGCAGTTCCACAGGAAGTAGCTCCTACGAGCAGTACTTC. This encodes CASSSTGSSSYEQYF.

This clone occurred once. The gene calls are TRBV13 and TRBJ2-7, with 7 nucleotides matching TRBD1. The CDR3 consists of 14 residues. CDR1 PRHDT and CDR2 FYEKMQ come from the germline V gene (reference sequence). J gave up 5 bases and V 4 bases, and 8 bases lay outside the gene matches. The CDR3 sequence: CASSYIQQGNEQYF. CDR3 DNA: TGTGCCAGCAGCTACATACAACAGGGGAACGAGCAGTACTTC.

The chain employs TRBV19 and TRBJ2-7, with 9 bases aligning to TRBD1. The CDR3 loop spans 14 amino acids. Germline-derived CDR1 and CDR2 are LNHDA and SQIVND (reference sequence). Trimming took 1 base from V and 3 from J; bases not matched to a gene: 1. DNA for the CDR3: TGTGCCAGTAGTATAGGGGACAGGGACTACGAGCAGTACTTC. Translated, it gives CASSIGDRDYEQYF. The variable domain in full, with the rest retrieved from reference TRBV19 and TRBJ2-7, is DGGITQSPKYLFRKEGQNVTLSCEQNLNHDAMYWYRQDPGQGLRLIYYSQIVNDFQKGDIAEGYSVSREKKESFPLTVTSAQKNPTAFYLCASSIGDRDYEQYFGPGTRLTVT.

V is TRBV7-2 and J is TRBJ2-7; TRBD2 agrees at 9 bases. This CDR3 contains 18 residues. Germline CDR1 SGHTA, CDR2 FQGNSA. V gave up 2 bases and J gave up 1 base; unmatched junction bases: 12. The CDR3, as DNA: TGTGCCAGCAGCTTAAGAGTAGCGGGAGCGTGGGAATCCTACGAGCAGTACTTC. It yields the protein CASSLRVAGAWESYEQYF. The variable domain in full, with the rest retrieved from reference TRBV7-2 and TRBJ2-7, is GAGVSQSPSNKVTEKGKDVELRCDPISGHTALYWYRQSLGQGLEFLIYFQGNSAPDKSGLPSDRFSAERTGGSVSTLTIQRTQQEDSAVYLCASSLRVAGAWESYEQYFGPGTRLTVT.

This clone was seen a single time. This rearrangement joins TRBV27 to TRBJ2-2; a possible D gene is TRBD2 (6 bases). CDR1 MNHEY and CDR2 SMNVEV come from the germline V gene (reference sequence). The length of the CDR3 is 14 residues. The ends were cut back, 5 bases at V and 5 bases at J, with 12 bases in the middle. CDR3 amino acids: CASSPGLRTGELFF. CDR3 coding DNA: TGTGCCAGCAGTCCAGGACTAAGGACCGGGGAGCTGTTTTTT.

The chain has TRBV18 and TRBJ1-1; maybe TRBD1 (6 bases). Trimming pared 4 bases from V and 1 base from J, leaving 10 bases between. The CDR3 has 14 amino acids. Germline values: CDR1 KGHSH, CDR2 LQKENI. CDR3 protein: CASSRGTQNTEAFF. The CDR3 coding sequence is TGTGCCAGCTCACGTGGGACACAGAACACTGAAGCTTTCTTT.

This clone was picked up one time. The chain carries TRBV27 and TRBJ1-6; 8 bases line up with TRBD1. V was clipped by 0 bases and J by 8 bases; unmatched bases: 3. This CDR3 is 15 amino acids long. Germline CDR1 and CDR2: MNHEY and SMNVEV (reference sequence). The CDR3 reads CASSLSETGDSPLHF. CDR3 bases: TGTGCCAGCAGTTTATCCGAGACAGGGGATTCACCCCTCCACTTT.

The CDR3: CASSQGGGSNQPQHF. Written as DNA, the CDR3 is TGTGCCAGCAGCCAAGGGGGGGGGAGCAATCAGCCCCAGCATTTT. The gene calls are TRBV3-1 (or the pseudogene TRBV3-2) and TRBJ1-5; D is perhaps TRBD1 (5 bases). Germline assignment: CDR1 LGHDT and CDR2 YNNKEL (reference sequence). V was trimmed by 1 base and J by 1 base, leaving 8 bases between them. CDR3 length: 15 residues.

The rearrangement uses TRBV9 and TRBJ2-3; TRBD1 is a possible D gene (5 bases). The germline gives CDR1 SGDLS, CDR2 YYNGEE. V lost 0 bases and J 6 bases, leaving 11 bases between the germline ends. CDR3 length equals 14 residues. CDR3 in DNA: TGTGCCAGCAGCGTAGGGGCAGGGTCGGATACGCAGTATTTT. Protein: CASSVGAGSDTQYF.

The chain is built from TRBV4-2 and TRBJ2-1; possibly TRBD1 for D (5 bases). CDR1 is LGHNA and CDR2 is YNFKEQ in the germline V gene. V was pared by 1 base and J by 15 bases, with 25 bases between. The CDR3 loop spans 16 amino acids. The CDR3: CASSQGVGALGQFRFF. CDR3 nucleotides: TGTGCCAGCAGCCAAGGGGTTGGGGCGCTAGGCCAGTTTCGGTTCTTC.

V is TRBV6-5 and J is TRBJ1-2, with unresolved D. The CDR3 covers 15 residues. Germline V lookup: CDR1 MNHEY, CDR2 SVGAGI. V was shortened by 2 bases and J by 2 bases, with 12 bases between the two germline ends. This CDR3 reads CASSYGSDLNYGYTF. The CDR3 bases are TGTGCCAGCAGTTACGGGAGCGATTTAAACTATGGCTACACCTTC.

In this sample, this clone turned up once. The chain uses TRBV19 and TRBJ2-3; 8 bases line up with TRBD1. With 0 bases clipped from V and 4 bases from J, the junction kept 12 bases outside the gene matches. Looked up from germline, CDR1 is LNHDA and CDR2 is SQIVND (reference sequence). This CDR3 comprises 18 residues. The CDR3 region is CASSIESPRAGGSDTQYF. CDR3 DNA sequence: TGTGCCAGTAGTATAGAAAGCCCAAGGGCAGGGGGCTCAGATACGCAGTATTTT.

The CDR3 coding sequence is TGTGCCAGCAGCTCGACAGGACCCTCTGGAAACACCATATATTTT. This codes for CASSSTGPSGNTIYF. The chain combines TRBV7-3 with TRBJ1-3; maybe TRBD1 (6 bases). V was shortened by 4 bases and J by 0 bases, with 10 bases between the two germline ends. From germline, CDR1 is SGHTA and CDR2 FQGTGA. CDR3 length: 15 amino acids.

This clone was seen a few times. The chain is built from TRBV2 and TRBJ2-3; maybe TRBD2 (6 bases). The CDR3 loop spans 14 amino acids. Germline loops: CDR1 SNHLY, CDR2 FYNNEI. V shed 7 bases and J shed 1 base, with 12 bases lying between them. CDR3: CASTEPGGTDTQYF. In DNA form, the CDR3 reads TGTGCCAGCACCGAACCGGGAGGCACAGATACGCAGTATTTT.

The rearrangement joins TRBV7-8 to TRBJ1-5; no definite D call. The germline V and J ends were trimmed by 5 bases and 1 base, with 24 bases remaining between them. The CDR3 sequence is 19 residues long. Germline V lookup: CDR1 SGHVS, CDR2 FQNEAQ. CDR3 bases: TGTGCCAGCAGCCCCCGACTCAGCGGCACTCCAGCGAGCAATCAGCCCCAGCATTTT. Its translation: CASSPRLSGTPASNQPQHF.

This chain joins TRBV7-2 and TRBJ2-4; 8 positions agree with TRBD2. This CDR3 contains 15 residues. The V segment lost 5 bases and the J segment 6 bases; nucleotides outside the gene matches: 9. Germline V gene sequence: CDR1 SGHTA, CDR2 FQGNSA. The CDR3 DNA reads as TGTGCCAGCAGCCCTAAAGGGACTAGGGTAAACATTCAGTACTTC. Translated: CASSPKGTRVNIQYF.

CDR3 bases: TGTGCCAGCAGCGTACTCCTGAACACCGGGGAGCTGTTTTTT. It codes for CASSVLLNTGELFF. V usage is TRBV9 and J usage is TRBJ2-2; D call uncertain. CDR1 and CDR2 (germline): SGDLS, YYNGEE. V was trimmed by 1 base and J by 1 base, leaving 5 bases between them. CDR3 size: 14 residues.

V is TRBV29-1 and J is TRBJ2-7; TRBD2 aligns across 7 bases. The CDR3 totals 16 residues. J lost 5 bases, V lost 3 bases, and 16 bases had no gene match. Per the germline V gene, CDR1 is SQVTM and CDR2 is ANQGSEA. CDR3 amino acids: CSVELHSKRDGDEQYF. The DNA for the CDR3 is TGCAGCGTTGAGCTCCACTCGAAGCGGGACGGGGACGAGCAGTACTTC.

There are a few counts of this clone. The chain recombines TRBV19 with TRBJ1-1; TRBD1 is a possible D gene (6 bases). Trimming stripped 5 bases from V and 5 bases from J, with 18 bases between. The CDR3 spans 15 residues. CDR1 is LNHDA, CDR2 SQIVND, per germline (reference sequence). The CDR3 sequence: CASSGLNRVGTEAFF. CDR3 DNA: TGTGCCAGTAGTGGATTAAACAGGGTTGGGACTGAAGCTTTCTTT. The whole variable domain, remainder taken from reference TRBV19 and TRBJ1-1, is DGGITQSPKYLFRKEGQNVTLSCEQNLNHDAMYWYRQDPGQGLRLIYYSQIVNDFQKGDIAEGYSVSREKKESFPLTVTSAQKNPTAFYLCASSGLNRVGTEAFFGQGTRLTVV.

The CDR3: CASSKSGTEQFF. The CDR3 coding sequence is TGTGCCAGCAGTAAAAGCGGGACGGAGCAGTTCTTC. This chain uses TRBV6-6 with TRBJ2-1; 7 bases align to TRBD2. J gave up 10 bases and V 5 bases, and 5 bases lay outside the gene matches. Germline V CDR1 and CDR2: MNHNY, SVGAGI (reference sequence). The CDR3 is made up of 12 amino acids.

This rearrangement joins TRBV28 to TRBJ1-1, with TRBD1 as a possible D gene (5 bases). Trimming removed 6 bases at V and 3 bases at J, with 8 bases between. This CDR3 has 12 residues. CDR1 and CDR2 from the germline V gene are MDHEN and SYDVKM. In DNA, the CDR3 is TGTGCCAGCAGGCCAGGGTACACTGAAGCTTTCTTT. Its translation is CASRPGYTEAFF. Full variable domain (missing parts from reference TRBV28 and TRBJ1-1): DVKVTQSSRYLVKRTGEKVFLECVQDMDHENMFWYRQDPGLGLRLIYFSYDVKMKEKGDIPEGYSVSREKKERFSLILESASTNQTSMYLCASRPGYTEAFFGQGTRLTVV.

The chain has TRBV7-9 and TRBJ2-2, with D hard to call. Germline V lookup: CDR1 SEHNR, CDR2 FQNEAQ (reference sequence). Trimming removed 2 bases at V and 7 bases at J, with 14 bases between. The length of the CDR3 is 15 residues. The CDR3 DNA reads as TGTGCCAGCAGCTTATCGGAGTCGGCGAGCGGGGAGCTGTTTTTT. As protein: CASSLSESASGELFF.

The chain carries TRBV19 and TRBJ2-5, with 10 bases fitting TRBD2. Looked up from germline, CDR1 is LNHDA and CDR2 is SQIVND (reference sequence). This CDR3 contains 18 residues. The V and J ends lost 3 bases and 3 bases, in that order; junction bases with no gene match: 13. The CDR3 DNA is TGTGCCAGTAGTATCCCTAGCGGGAGTGGGAAGGTGAAAGAGACCCAGTACTTC. Its protein product is CASSIPSGSGKVKETQYF.

V is TRBV18 and J is TRBJ2-3; D not certain. Trimming removed 6 bases at V and 5 bases at J, with 18 bases between. This CDR3 is 15 amino acids long. The germline V gene encodes CDR1 KGHSH and CDR2 LQKENI. The CDR3 nucleotides read TGTGCCAGCTCCTCGAGAGGAAGCGTTAGAGATACGCAGTATTTT. Encoded protein: CASSSRGSVRDTQYF.